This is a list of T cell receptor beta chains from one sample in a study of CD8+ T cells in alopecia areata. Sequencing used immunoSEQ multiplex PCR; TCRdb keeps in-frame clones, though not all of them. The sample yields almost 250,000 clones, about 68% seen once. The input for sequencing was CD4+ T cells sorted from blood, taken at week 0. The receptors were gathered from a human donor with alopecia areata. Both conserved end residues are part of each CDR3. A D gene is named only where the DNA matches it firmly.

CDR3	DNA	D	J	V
CAWSVLGDQPQHF	TGTGCCTGGAGTGTACTGGGAGATCAGCCCCAGCATTTT	NA	TRBJ1-5	TRBV30
CAWTHTDTQYF	TGTGCCTGGACACATACAGATACGCAGTATTTT	NA	TRBJ2-3	TRBV30
CASTVSSFLEAFF	TGTGCCAGCACTGTCTCCTCCTTCTTGGAAGCTTTCTTT	NA	TRBJ1-1	TRBV2
CATSRDVRGGELFF	TGTGCCACCAGCAGAGATGTCAGGGGCGGGGAGCTGTTTTTT	NA	TRBJ2-2	TRBV15
CAWDDGGQNQPQHF	TGTGCCTGGGATGACGGGGGGCAAAATCAGCCCCAGCATTTT	NA	TRBJ1-5	TRBV30
CASSIGRGTEAFF	TGTGCCAGTAGTATTGGCAGGGGCACTGAAGCTTTCTTT	NA	TRBJ1-1	TRBV19
CSATGDPYEQYF	TGCAGCGCTACAGGGGACCCCTACGAGCAGTACTTC	TRBD1	TRBJ2-7	TRBV29-1
CASSIGYDRDQFF	TGTGCCAGTAGTATCGGGTACGATAGGGACCAGTTCTTC	NA	TRBJ2-1	TRBV19
CAIGGIANTGELFF	TGTGCCATCGGGGGGATCGCGAACACCGGGGAGCTGTTTTTT	NA	TRBJ2-2	TRBV10-3
CSVDTGDYGYTF	TGCAGCGTTGACACAGGGGACTATGGCTACACCTTC	TRBD1	TRBJ1-2	TRBV29-1
CASRGQGDSPLHF	TGTGCCAGCAGGGGACAGGGGGATTCACCCCTCCACTTT	TRBD1	TRBJ1-6	TRBV6-5